This T cell receptor (beta chain) was obtained from a study of low-dose radiotherapy and immunotherapy resistance in tumors. Study-wide background: Intravenous ipilimumab 1 mg/kg every six weeks was given with nivolumab 240 mg every two weeks.

As to time point: after trial treatment. Described treatment: LDRT plus nivolumab, ipilimumab, low-dose cyclophosphamide and aspirin (RACIN trial). Low-dose radiotherapy and low-dose cyclophosphamide, together with aspirin, ipilimumab and nivolumab, were given to donors. Advanced solid tumors lacking tumor-infiltrating lymphocytes characterized eligible patients. V dropped 0 bases and J dropped 4; count of bases not matched to a gene: 0. Germline CDR1 and CDR2: SGHRS and YFSETQ. The CDR3 is made up of 13 amino acids. This clonotype was picked up many times. TRAV and TRBV primers primed cDNA for both TCRalpha and TCRbeta. It was with a constant-region primer and a V-primer adapter that TCRs were amplified over about 20 PCR cycles. Isolated mRNA was amplified by in vitro transcription. TCRdb reanalysed the reads using MiXCR and keeps one entry per CDR3 protein. The repertoire holds 30,000 to 45,000 distinct CDR3 sequences, around 21% seen once, with 9.2% in the top ten.

Sequenced here: PBMCs, sampled after low-dose radiotherapy plus immunotherapy. The sequence was obtained from a female donor with ovarian cancer. V usage is TRBV5-1 and J usage is TRBJ1-1, with 7 bases aligning to TRBD1. The CDR3 sequence is CASSLDRGTEAFF. CDR3 bases: TGCGCCAGCAGCTTGGACAGGGGCACTGAAGCTTTCTTT.